The rows below give T cell receptor beta chains drawn from one sample of a study of T cell repertoires in cytomegalovirus infection. TCRdb reprocessed the reads via MiXCR and lists one record per CDR3 protein. The profile shows 630,000 or so distinct CDR3 sequences, about 24% of them singletons. Sequencing input: CD8+ T cells from PBMCs. These receptors were collected from a human donor in good health (CMV status not recorded). Some clones in this sample may be carry-over from other donors' samples. Each CDR3 is given with its conserved first and last residue. Fields, in order: V gene, clone size, J gene, D gene, CDR3 DNA, CDR3 protein. D genes are given only for firm matches. Some rows mark clone size as missing; the rest say once, few, many or name a class of expanded clone.

TRBV20-1	NA	TRBJ1-5	TRBD1	TGCAGTGCTAGGACAGGGGGCCTCATCAATCAGCCCCAGCATTTT	CSARTGGLINQPQHF
TRBV2	few	TRBJ1-2	NA	TGTGCCAGCACTGTGGGGGACATTCTCCCCGCTCTTTATGGCTACACCTTC	CASTVGDILPALYGYTF
TRBV7-6	many	TRBJ2-1	NA	TGTGCCAGCAGCTTAGCGGGGGTATACAATGAGCAGTTCTTC	CASSLAGVYNEQFF
TRBV7-2	many	TRBJ2-3	TRBD2	TGTGCCAGCAGCTTAGAAGGGACTAGCGGGGGGGCCTTTACAGATACGCAGTATTTT	CASSLEGTSGGAFTDTQYF
TRBV9	NA	TRBJ2-1	TRBD2	TGTGCCTCAAGGGGCGGGGGGGGAGATGAGCAGTTCTTC	CASRGGGGDEQFF
TRBV7-9	NA	TRBJ2-3	NA	TGTGCCAGCAGCTCGAACAGGGACACTAGCACAGATACGCAGTATTTT	CASSSNRDTSTDTQYF
TRBV7-9	few	TRBJ2-5	TRBD1	TGTGCCAGCAGCCCGACAGGGGGCGGAGAGACCCAGTACTTC	CASSPTGGGETQYF
TRBV2	NA	TRBJ2-6	TRBD2	TGTGCCAGCAGCTATAGGACTAGCTCTGGGGCCAACGTCCTGACTTTC	CASSYRTSSGANVLTF
TRBV2	few	TRBJ1-1	NA	TGTGCCAGCAGTACTCGGACAGCTTTGAACACTGAAGCTTTCTTT	CASSTRTALNTEAFF
TRBV29-1	NA	TRBJ1-4	TRBD1	TGCAGCGCCGCAGGGGGAGAGGCTAATGAAAAACTGTTTTTT	CSAAGGEANEKLFF
TRBV7-2	many	TRBJ2-7	NA	TGTGCCAGCAGCCCCAAGGTGGAGTACGAGCAGTACTTC	CASSPKVEYEQYF
TRBV7-8	many	TRBJ1-1	NA	TGTGCCAGCAGCTTCACAGGAGAAGCTTTCTTT	CASSFTGEAFF
TRBV28	few	TRBJ1-5	TRBD1	TGTGCCAGCAGTTTAGGGGACAGCGGGGAGCCCCAGCATTTT	CASSLGDSGEPQHF
TRBV7-8	many	TRBJ2-7	TRBD2	TGTGCCAGCAGGCTAGCGGGTTCCTACGAGCAGTACTTC	CASRLAGSYEQYF
TRBV10-3	NA	TRBJ2-4	TRBD2	TGTGCCATCAGTGAACCCAATAATCCTCCCTGGGGGACTACGGCCAAAAACATTCAGTACTTC	CAISEPNNPPWGTTAKNIQYF
TRBV29-1	NA	TRBJ1-1	NA	TGCAGCGTAGGAACTGAGGTGGCTGAAGCTTTCTTT	CSVGTEVAEAFF
TRBV5-6	few	TRBJ2-2	NA	TGTGCCAGCAGCTTGGTTCCCCAAAACCCCACCGGGGAGCTGTTTTTT	CASSLVPQNPTGELFF
TRBV2	few	TRBJ1-3	TRBD1	TGTGCCAGCAGAGACAGGGGAGGAGGAAACACCATATATTTT	CASRDRGGGNTIYF
TRBV9	once	TRBJ1-3	NA	TGTGCCAGCAGCGGCAGGAGGGATGGCTCTGGAAACACCATATATTTT	CASSGRRDGSGNTIYF
TRBV6-6	few	TRBJ2-7	TRBD1	TGTGCCAGCAGTAATCCCGGGGACAGCTTATCCTACGAGCAGTACTTC	CASSNPGDSLSYEQYF
TRBV28	few	TRBJ2-1	NA	TGTGCCAGCAGTTCCGAGAGACAGCACTATGTTTACAATGAGCAGTTCTTC	CASSSERQHYVYNEQFF
TRBV7-2	many	TRBJ2-1	NA	TGTGCCAGCAGCGCGACGGACAATGAGCAGTTCTTC	CASSATDNEQFF
TRBV6-5	NA	TRBJ2-5	NA	TGTGCCAGCAGTTACAATTTTCAGGGTAGGGAGACCCAGTACTTC	CASSYNFQGRETQYF
TRBV12-3/TRBV12-4	many	TRBJ2-1	TRBD2	TGTGCCAGTCTCGTAGGCGGGGGGCTCAATGAGCAGTTCTTC	CASLVGGGLNEQFF
TRBV2	few	TRBJ2-1	NA	TGTGCCAGCAACAGTAGCCCTAATGAGCAGTTCTTC	CASNSSPNEQFF
TRBV7-2	many	TRBJ2-1	NA	TGTGCCAGCAGCTTAGCGAGGGGAGAGCAGTTCTTC	CASSLARGEQFF
TRBV6-8	NA	TRBJ1-4	NA	TGTGCCAGCAGTGTTGGGTCGACTAATGAAAAACTGTTTTTT	CASSVGSTNEKLFF
TRBV29-1	NA	TRBJ1-1	TRBD1	TGCAGCGCCTCCAGGGGGTCGAACACTGAAGCTTTCTTT	CSASRGSNTEAFF
TRBV6-2/TRBV6-3	few	TRBJ2-1	TRBD2	TGTGCCATCAGGAGCGGGGGGTCCTACAATGAGCAGTTCTTC	CAIRSGGSYNEQFF
TRBV4-1	few	TRBJ2-7	NA	TGCGCCAGCAGCCATGGAGGGGACGGTTCCTACGAGCAGTACTTC	CASSHGGDGSYEQYF
TRBV29-1	NA	TRBJ2-1	NA	TGCAGCGTTGATGCAGCGGGCCACCAAGGCGATGAGCAGTTCTTC	CSVDAAGHQGDEQFF
TRBV28	few	TRBJ2-3	TRBD2	TGTGCCAGCAGTTCACTAGCGGGGATCACAGATACGCAGTATTTT	CASSSLAGITDTQYF
TRBV12-5	NA	TRBJ2-7	NA	TGTGCTAGTGGTTTGGCAGGGAACGACGAGCAGTACTTC	CASGLAGNDEQYF
TRBV7-4	NA	TRBJ2-5	NA	TGTGCCAGCAGCTCCCCGTGGAGAAAAATGCAAGAGACCCAGTACTTC	CASSSPWRKMQETQYF
TRBV6-6	few	TRBJ2-5	NA	TGTGCCAGCAGTTACTCGACCCCTTCCCGGGAGACCCAGTACTTC	CASSYSTPSRETQYF
TRBV28	few	TRBJ1-1	TRBD1	TGTGCCAGCCTTTTACAGGGGTTCGCTGAAGCTTTCTTT	CASLLQGFAEAFF
TRBV4-1	few	TRBJ1-1	NA	TGCGCCAGCAGCCTTCGGACGGAGAACACTGAAGCTTTCTTT	CASSLRTENTEAFF
TRBV7-8	many	TRBJ1-2	NA	TGTGCCAGCAGCTTAGCGGCGGGGGCGCCTCCGACCCCCCGTGGCTACACCTTC	CASSLAAGAPPTPRGYTF
TRBV2	NA	TRBJ2-7	NA	TGTGCCAGCAGTGTTAGGGGCCACGAGCAGTACTTC	CASSVRGHEQYF
TRBV10-2	NA	TRBJ2-2	NA	TGCGCCAGCAACGCGGATGGGGTCATCGGCGGGGAGCTGTTTTTT	CASNADGVIGGELFF
TRBV19	NA	TRBJ2-2	TRBD2	TGTGCCAGTAGTACCCGGACTAGCGGGGGCCGGAACACCGGGGAGCTGTTTTTT	CASSTRTSGGRNTGELFF
TRBV7-2	NA	TRBJ2-2	NA	TGTGCCAGCAGCTTACTTGGCCGTGGAGTTCGCACCGGGGAGCTGTTTTTT	CASSLLGRGVRTGELFF
TRBV29-1	NA	TRBJ1-1	NA	TGCAGCGCCGGGACTAGCACTGAAGCTTTCTTT	CSAGTSTEAFF
TRBV11-2	NA	TRBJ2-4	NA	TGTGCCAGCAGCCAGGGGTCGAGTCCACTAGACCTAGCCAAAAACATTCAGTACTTC	CASSQGSSPLDLAKNIQYF
TRBV12-5	NA	TRBJ2-7	NA	TGTGCTAGTGGTCCCCCCCGGGACGGCGCCTACGAGCAGTACTTC	CASGPPRDGAYEQYF
TRBV20-1	few	TRBJ2-1	TRBD1	TGCAGTGCCGGGACAGGGAGGGATGAGCAGTTCTTC	CSAGTGRDEQFF
TRBV28	NA	TRBJ1-2	NA	TGTGCCAGCAGTCCCGCTGGGTTAGCACTCTCTAACTATGGCTACACCTTC	CASSPAGLALSNYGYTF